The rows below give T cell receptor beta chains drawn from one sample of a study of T cell responses to AZD1222 COVID-19 vaccine. The table came from immunoSEQ multiplex PCR; TCRdb's copy has only in-frame clones and leaves some out. The sample has some 80,000 clones, roughly nine tenths seen once; the top ten hold 6.5% to 7.5%. The sample here was peripheral blood, taken on day 0 of AZD1222 vaccination. The receptors come from an adult in good health. The conserved cysteine and the conserved F or W are not part of the CDR3 here. Each record gives: CDR3 length, V gene, J gene, CDR3 protein.

len: 13; v_gene: TRBV7-2; j_gene: TRBJ2-3; CDR3aa: ASSLALISTDTQY
len: 10; v_gene: TRBV27; j_gene: TRBJ2-7; CDR3aa: ASTGDDYEQY
len: 16; v_gene: TRBV30; j_gene: TRBJ2-1; CDR3aa: AWSGLAGEVGSYNEQF
len: 11; v_gene: TRBV12-5; j_gene: TRBJ2-2; CDR3aa: ASKEGNTGELF
len: 14; v_gene: TRBV30; j_gene: TRBJ2-7; CDR3aa: AWSFLTGTGIDEQY
len: 15; v_gene: TRBV28; j_gene: TRBJ2-6; CDR3aa: ASSLWAFSSGANVLT
len: 13; v_gene: TRBV27; j_gene: TRBJ2-7; CDR3aa: ASSSPGTSGYEQY
len: 12; v_gene: TRBV20-1; j_gene: TRBJ2-7; CDR3aa: SASWSGGRYEQY
len: 14; v_gene: TRBV15; j_gene: TRBJ2-7; CDR3aa: ATSRDLGGRWYEQY
len: 14; v_gene: TRBV21-1; j_gene: TRBJ1-1; CDR3aa: ASSKGGSVMNTEAF
len: 14; v_gene: TRBV7-2; j_gene: TRBJ1-5; CDR3aa: ASSLVAGQSNQPQH
len: 13; v_gene: TRBV18; j_gene: TRBJ1-1; CDR3aa: ASSPFGTGGTEAF
len: 11; v_gene: TRBV6-5; j_gene: TRBJ1-2; CDR3aa: ASSPGTGGGYT
len: 12; v_gene: TRBV30; j_gene: TRBJ2-7; CDR3aa: ARGRGGTSYEQY
len: 13; v_gene: TRBV28; j_gene: TRBJ2-5; CDR3aa: ASSAEPGRPLSQY
len: 18; v_gene: TRBV9; j_gene: TRBJ2-1; CDR3aa: ASRATTRDRVSSSYNEQF
len: 14; v_gene: TRBV14; j_gene: TRBJ2-7; CDR3aa: ASSVYPGQGIWEQY
len: 12; v_gene: TRBV7-9; j_gene: TRBJ1-1; CDR3aa: ASSHNTGGTEAF
len: 12; v_gene: TRBV3-1/TRBV3-2; j_gene: TRBJ2-7; CDR3aa: ASSEQGHSYEQY
len: 11; v_gene: TRBV29-1; j_gene: TRBJ1-1; CDR3aa: SVAGTGSSEAF
len: 15; v_gene: TRBV7-3; j_gene: TRBJ2-3; CDR3aa: ASSIEPVAGQGGTQY
len: 11; v_gene: TRBV6-2/TRBV6-3; j_gene: TRBJ1-1; CDR3aa: ASSYMGRSEAF
len: 12; v_gene: TRBV18; j_gene: TRBJ2-4; CDR3aa: ASSPTGEVHIQY
len: 12; v_gene: TRBV10-1; j_gene: TRBJ2-7; CDR3aa: ASSEQMGSYEQY
len: 14; v_gene: TRBV5-6; j_gene: TRBJ1-1; CDR3aa: ASSLDRGAVNTEAF
len: 10; v_gene: TRBV5-1; j_gene: TRBJ2-7; CDR3aa: ASSWDKYEQY
len: 12; v_gene: TRBV4-3; j_gene: TRBJ2-7; CDR3aa: ASSQGQATYEQY
len: 12; v_gene: TRBV9; j_gene: TRBJ1-2; CDR3aa: ASSSWTEGYGYT
len: 10; v_gene: TRBV2; j_gene: TRBJ2-5; CDR3aa: ASREGAETQY
len: 11; v_gene: TRBV28; j_gene: TRBJ1-1; CDR3aa: ATHSRGSTEAF
len: 14; v_gene: TRBV19; j_gene: TRBJ1-3; CDR3aa: ASSHPAGQSGNTIY
len: 13; v_gene: TRBV4-3; j_gene: TRBJ1-3; CDR3aa: ASSQEGGVGNTIY
len: 14; v_gene: TRBV3-1/TRBV3-2; j_gene: TRBJ2-7; CDR3aa: ASSQEGVKGVYEQY
len: 12; v_gene: TRBV15; j_gene: TRBJ2-1; CDR3aa: ATSREHPAGEQF
len: 10; v_gene: TRBV7-3; j_gene: TRBJ1-2; CDR3aa: ASSLVQGGYT
len: 10; v_gene: TRBV12-5; j_gene: TRBJ2-1; CDR3aa: ASSNGVVEQF
len: 11; v_gene: TRBV5-1; j_gene: TRBJ2-7; CDR3aa: ASSPGQNDEQY
len: 11; v_gene: TRBV28; j_gene: TRBJ1-1; CDR3aa: ASNSRGRTEAF
len: 14; v_gene: TRBV4-2; j_gene: TRBJ2-1; CDR3aa: ASSQLAGTLNNEQF
len: 15; v_gene: TRBV3-1/TRBV3-2; j_gene: TRBJ2-4; CDR3aa: ASSQWRPGQPKNIQY
len: 15; v_gene: TRBV19; j_gene: TRBJ1-5; CDR3aa: ASSGTGGILSNQPQH
len: 11; v_gene: TRBV19; j_gene: TRBJ1-5; CDR3aa: ASTPTLFGPQH
len: 14; v_gene: TRBV7-9; j_gene: TRBJ2-1; CDR3aa: ASSLSGQGWYNEQF
len: 16; v_gene: TRBV28; j_gene: TRBJ2-7; CDR3aa: ASSLWGLMGTGAYEQY
len: 13; v_gene: TRBV7-2; j_gene: TRBJ2-7; CDR3aa: ASSLEGTGKYEQY
len: 11; v_gene: TRBV6-5; j_gene: TRBJ1-6; CDR3aa: ASSSTSDSPLH